Below, 19 T cell receptor beta chains from the same sample are listed, as sequenced in a study of control samples from healthy donors and cancer patients. The data were produced by immunoSEQ multiplex PCR, yet TCRdb's version contains in-frame clones alone and is incomplete. The sample contains approximately 71,000 clones, just under 90% of which appear only once. The material sequenced was PBMCs. The receptors shown here come from a man in his sixties with lung cancer.

The rearrangement uses TRBV19 and TRBJ1-2; the match to TRBD1 covers 7 bases. The CDR3 is made up of 18 amino acids. Germline CDR1 is LNHDA and CDR2 is SQIVND (reference sequence). V gave up 1 base and J gave up 3 bases; unmatched junction bases: 14. Written as DNA, the CDR3 is TGTGCCAGTAGTATAGCTCGGACAGGTCTTCATTCGGACTATGGCTACACCTTC. Translation gives CASSIARTGLHSDYGYTF.

This chain links TRBV6-5 with TRBJ1-5, with D possibly being TRBD1 (5 bases). Looked up from germline, CDR1 is MNHEY and CDR2 is SVGAGI. V was pared by 8 bases and J by 6 bases, with 14 bases between. CDR3 length: 13 amino acids. The CDR3 loop is CASAERGSQPQHF. The CDR3 region has the DNA TGTGCCAGCGCCGAAAGGGGAAGTCAGCCCCAGCATTTT.

V and J are TRBV7-2 and TRBJ1-2; TRBD1 matches 7 bases. The length of the CDR3 is 14 residues. CDR1 and CDR2 (germline): SGHTA, FQGNSA. Trimming removed 0 bases from V and 5 bases from J; junction bases left unmatched: 3. CDR3 sequence: CASSLAGGGYGYTF. The CDR3 region has the DNA TGTGCCAGCAGCTTAGCAGGGGGCGGGTATGGCTACACCTTC. The full variable domain, with the rest looked up from reference TRBV7-2 and TRBJ1-2, is GAGVSQSPSNKVTEKGKDVELRCDPISGHTALYWYRQSLGQGLEFLIYFQGNSAPDKSGLPSDRFSAERTGGSVSTLTIQRTQQEDSAVYLCASSLAGGGYGYTFGSGTRLTVV.

This rearrangement joins TRBV4-1 to TRBJ2-7; D unresolved. Germline CDR1 MGHRA, CDR2 YSYEKL. V lost 1 base to trimming and J lost 2 bases, with 12 bases between them. The length of the CDR3 is 15 residues. The CDR3 DNA is TGCGCCAGCAGCCAAGGAGAGGAAGCCCCCTACGAGCAGTACTTC. Translation: CASSQGEEAPYEQYF.

The chain combines TRBV29-1 with TRBJ2-6; D is unresolved. Germline values: CDR1 SQVTM, CDR2 ANQGSEA. The CDR3 has 16 residues. V lost 3 bases and J 0 bases, leaving 12 bases between the germline ends. The CDR3 DNA follows: TGCAGCGTTGAGATAGGAGTGGGCTCTGGGGCCAACGTCCTGACTTTC. Its protein is CSVEIGVGSGANVLTF.

The CDR3 nucleotides read TGCGCCAGCACGCAAGCAGGGGGCTTCATTACTAGCACAGATACGCAGTATTTT. It is translated as CASTQAGGFITSTDTQYF. The chain uses TRBV10-2 and TRBJ2-3; 8 bases align to TRBD1. CDR1 is WSHSY, CDR2 SAAADI, per germline. The CDR3 totals 18 residues. Germline trimming cut 7 bases from V and 0 bases from J; bases unmatched to any gene: 15.

The chain has TRBV5-1 and TRBJ1-4; TRBD1 aligns across 7 bases. V dropped 4 bases and J dropped 7; count of bases not matched to a gene: 7. The CDR3 totals 14 residues. Per germline, CDR1 SGHRS and CDR2 YFSETQ. The chain's CDR3 is CASSVRGLLEKLFF. The CDR3 DNA reads TGCGCCAGCAGCGTGAGGGGGCTCCTTGAAAAACTGTTTTTT.

Comments on this clone: The same CDR3 is also encoded by other DNA sequences in this sample. The gene calls are TRBV12-5 and TRBJ1-5; the D is unclear. The CDR3 loop spans 14 amino acids. V was pared by 0 bases and J by 0 bases, with 3 bases between. Germline lookup yields CDR1 LGHNT and CDR2 FRNRAP. The CDR3: CASGLVNSNQPQHF. CDR3 sequence (DNA): TGTGCTAGTGGTTTGGTAAATAGCAATCAGCCCCAGCATTTT.

This chain joins TRBV19 and TRBJ1-5; tentative D call: TRBD1 (5 bases). This CDR3 has 15 amino acids. The V and J ends lost 3 bases and 7 bases respectively, with 16 bases between them. Germline V lookup: CDR1 LNHDA, CDR2 SQIVND (reference sequence). Here the CDR3 reads CASSMRSGGQQPQHF. CDR3 in DNA: TGTGCCAGTAGTATGAGGAGCGGGGGTCAGCAGCCCCAGCATTTT.

The rearrangement links TRBV2 to TRBJ1-2, with TRBD1 identical over 10 bases. The CDR3 spans 14 residues. V gave up 6 bases and J gave up 2 bases; unmatched junction bases: 3. Per germline, CDR1 SNHLY and CDR2 FYNNEI. CDR3 sequence reads: CASRRDRGNYGYTF. The CDR3 region has the DNA TGTGCCAGCAGACGGGACAGGGGAAACTATGGCTACACCTTC.

CDR3 nucleotide sequence: TGTGCCAGCAGCTTTCCGACAGGCGCGAACACCGGGGAGCTGTTTTTT. The encoded protein is CASSFPTGANTGELFF. The chain is built from TRBV14 and TRBJ2-2, with D possibly TRBD1 on 6 matching bases. There are 16 residues in the CDR3. In germline, CDR1 is SGHDN, CDR2 FVKESK. V shed 5 bases and J shed 0 bases, with 13 bases lying between them.

The chain couples TRBV2 to TRBJ1-2; 8 nucleotides line up with TRBD1. Germline values: CDR1 SNHLY, CDR2 FYNNEI. With 7 bases clipped from V and 7 bases from J, the junction kept 8 bases outside the gene matches. CDR3 length equals 13 residues. The CDR3 protein is CASTSGQGRGYTF. The CDR3 region has the DNA TGTGCCAGCACTTCCGGACAGGGTCGTGGCTACACCTTC.

This chain uses TRBV7-9 with TRBJ2-5, with TRBD1 matching 9 bases. Trimming at V came to 3 bases and at J to 2 bases, leaving 7 bases not matched to a gene. This CDR3 has 16 amino acids. Germline CDR1 and CDR2: SEHNR and FQNEAQ (reference sequence). The chain's CDR3 is CASSFRTGVGQETQYF. In nucleotides, the CDR3 is TGTGCCAGCAGCTTCCGGACAGGGGTAGGGCAAGAGACCCAGTACTTC.

This chain connects TRBV19 to TRBJ1-1; D is possibly TRBD1 (5 bases). Germline loops: CDR1 LNHDA, CDR2 SQIVND (reference sequence). Trimming cost V 7 bases and J 0 bases, with 9 bases left between them. The CDR3 loop spans 13 amino acids. In DNA, the CDR3 is TGTGCCAGTATCCGGGGGATGAACACTGAAGCTTTCTTT. This encodes CASIRGMNTEAFF. Drawing the rest from reference TRBV19 and TRBJ1-1, the complete variable domain is DGGITQSPKYLFRKEGQNVTLSCEQNLNHDAMYWYRQDPGQGLRLIYYSQIVNDFQKGDIAEGYSVSREKKESFPLTVTSAQKNPTAFYLCASIRGMNTEAFFGQGTRLTVV.

V is TRBV7-2 and J is TRBJ2-5; 8 positions match TRBD2. This CDR3 contains 16 residues. V lost 1 base and J lost 5; bases outside the gene matches: 9. The germline V gene has CDR1 SGHTA and CDR2 FQGNSA. In DNA, the CDR3 is TGTGCCAGCAGCTTAGTGTTTTCGGGGGGGCCCGAGACCCAGTACTTC. Translated: CASSLVFSGGPETQYF.

The gene calls are TRBV5-8 and TRBJ1-4; no clear D. V gave up 4 bases and J gave up 6 bases, with 16 bases separating them. Germline CDR1 SGHTS, CDR2 YDEGEE. There are 15 residues in the CDR3. This CDR3 reads CASSGGLSADEKLFF. The CDR3 DNA reads TGTGCCAGCAGCGGAGGACTCTCGGCAGATGAAAAACTGTTTTTT. Full variable domain (missing parts from reference TRBV5-8 and TRBJ1-4): EAGVTQSPTHLIKTRGQQATLRCSPISGHTSVYWYQQALGLGLQFLLWYDEGEERNRGNFPPRFSGRQFPNYSSELNVNALELEDSALYLCASSGGLSADEKLFFGSGTQLSVL.

The chain couples TRBV7-6 to TRBJ2-3, with D unresolved. V lost 2 bases, J lost 6 bases, and 9 bases lay in between. Germline V lookup: CDR1 SGHVS, CDR2 FNYEAQ. The CDR3 spans 13 residues. CDR3 in amino acids: CASSLQNGDTQYF. CDR3 sequence (DNA): TGTGCCAGCAGCTTACAGAATGGGGATACGCAGTATTTT.

This clone was detected only a few times. Other DNA sequences in this sample translate to the same CDR3. The chain carries TRBV7-3 and TRBJ1-1, with a tentative D call TRBD1 (6 bases). The ends were cut back, 1 base at V and 1 base at J, with 10 bases in the middle. The CDR3 runs 15 residues. The germline V gene has CDR1 SGHTA and CDR2 FQGTGA. The CDR3 DNA sequence: TGTGCCAGCAGCTTAATGGGGGGGCAGAACACTGAAGCTTTCTTT. This translates into CASSLMGGQNTEAFF.

The chain uses TRBV9 and TRBJ2-3; D may be TRBD2 (6 bases). Trimming removed 3 bases from V and 0 bases from J, with 11 bases in between. Germline V gene sequence: CDR1 SGDLS, CDR2 YYNGEE. The CDR3 has 15 amino acids. The CDR3 nucleotides are TGTGCCAGCAGCGGGCGGGGATCAAGCACAGATACGCAGTATTTT. Protein product: CASSGRGSSTDTQYF.